Shown below are 27 T cell receptor beta chains from a single sample sequenced in a study of cytomegalovirus exposure and HLA in healthy donors (dated by TCRdb to 2017 to 2019). The method was the immunoSEQ multiplex PCR assay. The multiplex PCR relied on a mix of 60 forward primers for TCR Vbeta segments and 13 reverse primers for TCR Jbeta segments. In its TCRdb copy, this immuneACCESS table keeps in-frame sequences only and misses some clones. Where compared with another copy, unresolved V genes explain less than half of these, and the others have no known cause. Within this sample are 150,000 to 200,000 clones, with 77% of them counted one time only. The ten largest make up approximately 1.3% of the sample. Material: PBMCs. These receptors came from a woman aged 25 to 39 in good health and CMV-seropositive.

CDR3 nucleotides: TGTGCTAGTAGGAGGGACTACCCCACAGATACGCAGTATTTT. The encoded protein is CASRRDYPTDTQYF. The chain joins TRBV12-5 to TRBJ2-3; 7 bases line up with TRBD2. With 8 bases clipped from V and 2 bases from J, the junction kept 7 bases outside the gene matches. The CDR3 loop spans 14 amino acids. Per the germline V gene, CDR1 is LGHNT and CDR2 is FRNRAP.

This chain connects TRBV30 to TRBJ2-3; possibly TRBD2 for D (6 bases). Trimming took 3 bases from V and 2 from J, leaving 21 bases between them. There are 17 residues in the CDR3. The germline gives CDR1 GTSNPN, CDR2 SVGIG (reference sequence). The CDR3 DNA reads as TGTGCCTGGAGACCGGGACTCTCGTTCATTATCACAGATACGCAGTATTTT. Residues: CAWRPGLSFIITDTQYF.

This chain uses TRBV7-2 with TRBJ2-5; TRBD1 agrees at 10 bases. The junction had 5 bases not matched to a gene; V was cut back by 5 bases and J by 2 bases. Germline V lookup: CDR1 SGHTA, CDR2 FQGNSA. The CDR3 is made up of 15 amino acids. The CDR3 nucleotides read TGTGCCAGCAGCACGCTGGACAGGGGGCAAGAGACCCAGTACTTC. As protein: CASSTLDRGQETQYF.

The chain carries TRBV5-4 and TRBJ2-5; TRBD2 might be the D (5 bases). V was shortened by 4 bases and J by 5 bases, with 15 bases between the two germline ends. The CDR3 extends over 14 amino acids. Per the germline V gene, CDR1 is SGHNT and CDR2 is YYREEE (reference sequence). CDR3 nucleotides: TGTGCCAGCAGCAGTAAGCGACCGGGGGAGACCCAGTACTTC. Its protein product is CASSSKRPGETQYF.

The V and J genes are TRBV7-8 and TRBJ2-3; no reliable D call. V was shortened by 4 bases and J by 4 bases, with 9 bases between the two germline ends. The CDR3 extends over 13 amino acids. Per germline, CDR1 SGHVS and CDR2 FQNEAQ. DNA of the CDR3: TGTGCCAGCAGCTCCCTCCCCCCAGATACGCAGTATTTT. Translation: CASSSLPPDTQYF. Combining the CDR3 with reference TRBV7-8 and TRBJ2-3 gives the whole variable domain GAGVSQSPRYKVAKRGQDVALRCDPISGHVSLFWYQQALGQGPEFLTYFQNEAQLDKSGLPSDRFFAERPEGSVSTLKIQRTQQEDSAVYLCASSSLPPDTQYFGPGTRLTVL.

This chain links TRBV6-1 with TRBJ2-2, with 7 bases matching TRBD2. The CDR3 contains 17 residues. In germline, CDR1 is MNHNS, CDR2 SASEGT. The junction had 6 bases not matched to a gene; V was cut back by 1 base and J by 1 base. The CDR3 sequence: CASSEVAGAKNTGELFF. In nucleotides, the CDR3 is TGTGCCAGCAGTGAAGTCGCGGGAGCTAAGAACACCGGGGAGCTGTTTTTT.

CDR3: CASSPSGGAYNEQFF. The CDR3 DNA follows: TGTGCCAGCAGCCCCTCGGGGGGGGCGTACAATGAGCAGTTCTTC. This sequence joins TRBV11-3 and TRBJ2-1; 8 bases agree with TRBD2. This CDR3 is built from 15 residues. V shed 5 bases, J shed 4 bases, and the junction held 7 bases outside the gene matches. CDR1 is SGHNT, CDR2 YENEEA, per germline.

The rearrangement joins TRBV7-6 to TRBJ1-1, with 7 bases aligning to TRBD1. This CDR3 spans 15 amino acids. The germline V gene encodes CDR1 SGHVS and CDR2 FNYEAQ. Unmatched junction bases numbered 7, after V lost 5 bases and J lost 1 base. The CDR3 reads CASSLDREGNTEAFF. The CDR3 coding sequence is TGTGCCAGCAGCCTAGACAGGGAGGGGAACACTGAAGCTTTCTTT.

The CDR3 region has the DNA TGTGCCAGCAGTGCAGGGGACACCGGGGAGCTGTTTTTT. Its protein product is CASSAGDTGELFF. The chain is built from TRBV6-4 and TRBJ2-2, with D possibly being TRBD1 (6 bases). The CDR3 has 13 residues. Germline CDR1 reads MRHNA; CDR2 reads SNTAGT. The V gene lost 4 bases and the J gene lost 3 bases, with 6 bases spanning the gap.

The rearrangement uses TRBV6-1 and TRBJ1-1, with TRBD1 identical over 7 bases. Germline V gene data show CDR1 as MNHNS and CDR2 as SASEGT. CDR3 length equals 13 residues. V trimming: 5 bases; J trimming: 2 bases; junction bases outside the gene matches: 2. For the CDR3, the DNA is TGTGCCAGCAGTCGACAGGGAAACACTGAAGCTTTCTTT. This gives the protein CASSRQGNTEAFF.

The CDR3 nucleotides are TGTGCCAGCAGTTTGGCGACTAGCGGGAGGGCCGGGTCCGGGGAGCTGTTTTTT. Amino acid sequence: CASSLATSGRAGSGELFF. This chain joins TRBV28 and TRBJ2-2; 14 bases are shared with TRBD2. V shed 3 bases, J shed 6 bases, and the junction held 9 bases outside the gene matches. This CDR3 has 18 amino acids. Per germline, CDR1 MDHEN and CDR2 SYDVKM. Variable domain in full (rest from reference TRBV28 and TRBJ2-2): DVKVTQSSRYLVKRTGEKVFLECVQDMDHENMFWYRQDPGLGLRLIYFSYDVKMKEKGDIPEGYSVSREKKERFSLILESASTNQTSMYLCASSLATSGRAGSGELFFGEGSRLTVL.

The CDR3: CSGLASNSYEQYF. The DNA of the CDR3 is TGCAGCGGCCTAGCATCTAACTCCTACGAGCAGTACTTC. The chain combines TRBV29-1 with TRBJ2-7; perhaps TRBD2 as D (5 bases). CDR1 is SQVTM, CDR2 ANQGSEA, per germline. The CDR3 extends over 13 amino acids. V lost 7 bases, J lost 0 bases, and 13 bases lay in between.

The chain links TRBV2 to TRBJ2-7; TRBD2 is a possible D gene (6 bases). Germline CDR1 is SNHLY and CDR2 is FYNNEI. Trimming removed 4 bases at V and 2 bases at J, with 9 bases between. This CDR3 comprises 13 residues. This CDR3 reads CASSGPGAYEQYF. CDR3 sequence (DNA): TGTGCCAGCAGTGGACCGGGGGCCTACGAGCAGTACTTC.

This rearrangement joins TRBV30 to TRBJ1-6; 8 bases are shared with TRBD1. The CDR3 sequence is 14 residues long. V was pared by 5 bases and J by 2 bases, with 2 bases of the junction left unmatched. Germline V gene data show CDR1 as GTSNPN and CDR2 as SVGIG (reference sequence). The CDR3 DNA reads as TGTGCCTGGGGACAGGGACCCTATAATTCACCCCTCCACTTT. This codes for CAWGQGPYNSPLHF.

The chain uses TRBV21-1 and TRBJ1-2; whether TRBD1, the table's D call, matches the DNA was not checked. TRBV21-1 is a recognized pseudogene. The CDR3 totals 16 residues. CDR3 in amino acids: CASSNRDRRVTKGYTF. CDR3 DNA sequence: TGTGCCAGCAGTAATAGGGACAGGAGGGTAACGAAGGGCTACACCTTC.

The chain uses TRBV10-3 and TRBJ1-1, with TRBD1 as a possible D gene (5 bases). Trimming took off 4 bases at V and 0 bases at J, with 9 bases between the two ends. Germline values: CDR1 ENHRY, CDR2 SYGVKD. The CDR3 is made up of 14 amino acids. The CDR3 spells CAISVQEMNTEAFF. As DNA, the CDR3 is TGTGCCATCAGTGTACAGGAGATGAACACTGAAGCTTTCTTT.

The CDR3 DNA reads TGTGCCAGCAGCTTAGAAGGGGGGGTCTATGGCTACACCTTC. The encoded protein is CASSLEGGVYGYTF. The chain combines TRBV7-8 with TRBJ1-2; a possible D gene is TRBD1 (6 bases). V was shortened by 1 base and J by 4 bases, with 10 bases between the two germline ends. The germline V gene has CDR1 SGHVS and CDR2 FQNEAQ. The CDR3 is 14 residues long.

The V call is TRBV7-2, the J call TRBJ1-2, with 7 bases lining up with TRBD1. There are 16 residues in the CDR3. Germline lookup yields CDR1 SGHTA and CDR2 FQGNSA. The V segment lost 3 bases and the J segment 0 bases; nucleotides outside the gene matches: 7. For the CDR3, the DNA is TGTGCCAGCAGCTTCAGGGGGGAGCGTACTAACTATGGCTACACCTTC. As protein: CASSFRGERTNYGYTF.

This sequence joins TRBV7-2 and TRBJ2-1, with 7 bases fitting TRBD1. Germline V lookup: CDR1 SGHTA, CDR2 FQGNSA. The CDR3 has 16 amino acids. The V segment lost 5 bases and the J segment 6 bases; nucleotides outside the gene matches: 13. The CDR3 DNA reads TGTGCCAGCAGCCGAGCCGGGACAGACTACTCCAATGAGCAGTTCTTC. Translating gives CASSRAGTDYSNEQFF.

The chain couples TRBV28 to TRBJ2-4; perhaps TRBD2 as D (6 bases). Trimming left V 3 bases short and J 6 bases short, with 12 bases between. The CDR3 is 14 residues long. CDR1 and CDR2 from the germline V gene are MDHEN and SYDVKM. CDR3: CASSFPGVGNIQYF. CDR3 DNA sequence: TGTGCCAGCAGTTTCCCGGGAGTGGGAAACATTCAGTACTTC.

As DNA, the CDR3 is TGTGCCAGCAGGCAATACAGGGAACCTAAATACGAGCAGTACTTC. Residues: CASRQYREPKYEQYF. This chain links TRBV27 with TRBJ2-7; TRBD1 is a possible D gene (6 bases). The CDR3 sequence is 15 residues long. Germline CDR1 reads MNHEY; CDR2 reads SMNVEV (reference sequence). V was cut by 6 bases and J by 4 bases, with 19 bases left in between.

The CDR3 coding sequence is TGTGCCAGCAGTTACTTCGCGGGGAATGAGCAGTTCTTC. Translating it yields CASSYFAGNEQFF. The chain recombines TRBV6-5 with TRBJ2-1; tentative D call: TRBD2 (6 bases). This CDR3 spans 13 amino acids. Trimming removed 1 base at V and 7 bases at J, with 8 bases between. CDR1 and CDR2 (germline): MNHEY, SVGAGI.

This clone was observed a few times. The chain couples TRBV18 to TRBJ1-4; 8 bases are a match to TRBD1. The CDR3 runs to 14 residues. Germline lookup yields CDR1 KGHSH and CDR2 LQKENI. Trimming at V came to 6 bases and at J to 6 bases, leaving 6 bases not matched to a gene. The CDR3 DNA sequence: TGTGCCAGCTCTCCAGGGGGCGGAGATGAAAAACTGTTTTTT. Protein sequence: CASSPGGGDEKLFF.

This clone was observed a handful of times. The chain uses TRBV25-1 and TRBJ1-1, with D perhaps TRBD1 (6 bases). The CDR3 totals 13 residues. CDR1 and CDR2 (germline): MGHDK, SYGVNS. Trimming removed 5 bases at V and 10 bases at J, with 17 bases between. CDR3 coding DNA: TGTGCCAGCAGTTTAACAGGGAGAGGGCGAGCTTTCTTT. It specifies CASSLTGRGRAFF.

The chain uses TRBV30 and TRBJ1-4, with D uncertain. This CDR3 is 14 amino acids long. The ends were cut back, 2 bases at V and 4 bases at J, with 11 bases in the middle. Germline assignment: CDR1 GTSNPN and CDR2 SVGIG (reference sequence). Here the CDR3 reads CAWSPGSFNEKLFF. The CDR3 DNA is TGTGCCTGGAGTCCAGGCTCCTTTAATGAAAAACTGTTTTTT.

V usage is TRBV6-1 and J usage is TRBJ2-7; no reliable D call. From germline, CDR1 is MNHNS and CDR2 SASEGT. CDR3 size: 14 residues. V lost 3 bases, J lost 3 bases, and 12 bases lay in between. The CDR3 sequence: CASSESLSSYEQYF. The DNA for the CDR3 is TGTGCCAGCAGTGAGAGCCTCTCAAGCTACGAGCAGTACTTC.

The rearrangement links TRBV5-5 to TRBJ2-2; D might be TRBD2 (6 bases). This CDR3 is 13 amino acids long. From germline, CDR1 is SGHKS and CDR2 YYEKEE (reference sequence). V was clipped by 7 bases and J by 3 bases, with 10 bases between them. CDR3 amino acids: CASLLAHTGELFF. For the CDR3, the DNA is TGTGCCAGCCTCCTAGCGCACACCGGGGAGCTGTTTTTT.